The text below deals with one T cell receptor beta chain. This clone's antigen is unknown. Base qualities are not recorded, but no much larger clone differs from it by a single base. The CDR3 numbers 14 residues from cysteine through phenylalanine. The sequence is cut down to CDR3 DNA, 42 bases in frame from base 1. CDR1 and CDR2 are read off the germline V gene (reference sequence) as LNHDA and SQIVND. V gives up 6 bases and J gives up 1 base, and the segment between their germline ends measures 12 bases. In the prospective study, participants were roughly 18 to 89 years old, resided in 24 geographic areas of the United States, and were enrolled through a virtual design. Cohort assignment in the prospective study relied on participant-reported clinical history from a screening survey and a study questionnaire. Exposed participants were defined as having been in contact with someone with a PCR-confirmed or clinician-diagnosed COVID-19 case within 2 weeks of study entry. In the prospective study, whole blood, serum and a nasopharyngeal or oropharyngeal swab were collected from each participant by mobile phlebotomists. Over a roughly two-month period, participants in the prospective study had the option of providing additional blood draws and questionnaires. Prospective study blood samples were shipped either frozen or at room temperature before DNA extraction.

TCRbeta CDR3 regions were amplified from genomic DNA using the immunoSEQ Assay, a bias-controlled multiplex PCR. The authors processed their data as follows. The number of nucleated cells in each sample was estimated by amplification of reference gene primers within the assay. To quantify the absolute abundance of each unique TCRbeta CDR3 rearrangement, sequence reads were collapsed and filtered. For each sample, productive Simpson clonality was calculated as the square root of Simpson's diversity index across productive rearrangements. TCRdb mirrors the immuneACCESS table, restricted to in-frame sequences. Some clones are absent from its copies; in checked studies, under half trace to an unresolved V gene, and the reason for the others is unknown. The D gene and trimming were derived from the DNA, and the V and J assignments and clone size from that table. For this sample there are over 200,000 clones; 90% appear just once. The leading ten clones occupy roughly 15% of the sample.

This sample was taken from a study of blood T cell repertoires in COVID-19 (dated by TCRdb to about 2020). At the level of the whole study: Samples covering the acute and convalescent phases of COVID-19 were provided by collaborators in the United States, Italy and Spain. The material from the prospective study consisted of cDNA or gDNA derived from T cells, B-cell-depleted T cells, or PBMCs. Subjects who had been exposed to COVID-19, were actively infected with it, or had recovered from it provided the deeply sampled blood TCRbeta repertoires that made up the dataset. The repertoires were released in a freely available public database intended as a resource for research on the immune response to SARS-CoV-2. Samples were obtained from the ongoing ImmuneRACE study (first 160 participants) and from 1,254 subjects provided by 6 global collaborators. Sample metadata almost always included a de-identified subject ID, COVID-19 status, age in years and sex. Where HLA class I and class II types were available, the types were taken from metadata supplied by the sample provider, not from assay-based typing.

Study-level results and caveats: The amount of clinical and demographic metadata varied by source and participant and was provided uncurated.

The receptor was derived from a young man who had been exposed to COVID-19. Sequenced: PBMCs or T cells enriched from blood (not recorded which). Recombination linked TRBV19 to TRBJ1-1, with TRBD1 perhaps the D gene, on 5 matching bases. In nucleotide form, the sequence is TGTGCCAGTAGAGCGGGGCAGAAGAACACTGAAGCTTTCTTT. Translated, it reads CASRAGQKNTEAFF.